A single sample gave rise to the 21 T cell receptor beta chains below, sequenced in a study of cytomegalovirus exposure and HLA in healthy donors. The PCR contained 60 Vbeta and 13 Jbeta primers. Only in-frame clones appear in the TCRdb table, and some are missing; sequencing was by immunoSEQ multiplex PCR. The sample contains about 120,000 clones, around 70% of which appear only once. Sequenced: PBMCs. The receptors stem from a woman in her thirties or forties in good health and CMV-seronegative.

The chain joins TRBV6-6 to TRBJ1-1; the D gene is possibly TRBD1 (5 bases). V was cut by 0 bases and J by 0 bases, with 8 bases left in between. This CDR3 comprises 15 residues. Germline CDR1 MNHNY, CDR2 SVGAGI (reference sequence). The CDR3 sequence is CASSYSQGMNTEAFF. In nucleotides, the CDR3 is TGTGCCAGCAGTTACTCTCAGGGAATGAACACTGAAGCTTTCTTT.

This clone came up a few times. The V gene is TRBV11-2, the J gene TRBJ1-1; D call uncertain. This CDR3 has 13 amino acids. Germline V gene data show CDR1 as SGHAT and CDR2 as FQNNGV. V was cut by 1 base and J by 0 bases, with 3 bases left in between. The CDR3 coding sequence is TGTGCCAGCAGCTTAGCCGTGAACACTGAAGCTTTCTTT. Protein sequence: CASSLAVNTEAFF. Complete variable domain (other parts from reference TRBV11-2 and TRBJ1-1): EAGVAQSPRYKIIEKRQSVAFWCNPISGHATLYWYQQILGQGPKLLIQFQNNGVVDDSQLPKDRFSAERLKGVDSTLKIQPAKLEDSAVYLCASSLAVNTEAFFGQGTRLTVV.

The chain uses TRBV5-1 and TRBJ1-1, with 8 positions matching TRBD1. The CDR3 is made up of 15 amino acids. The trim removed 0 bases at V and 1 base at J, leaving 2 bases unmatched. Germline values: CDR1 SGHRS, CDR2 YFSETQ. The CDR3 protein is CASSLDTGGNTEAFF. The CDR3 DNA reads TGCGCCAGCAGCTTGGACACAGGGGGGAACACTGAAGCTTTCTTT.

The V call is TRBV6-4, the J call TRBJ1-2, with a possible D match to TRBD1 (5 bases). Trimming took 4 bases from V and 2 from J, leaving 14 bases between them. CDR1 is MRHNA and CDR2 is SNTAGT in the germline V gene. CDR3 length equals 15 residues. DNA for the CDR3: TGTGCCAGCAGTGTCACACCGGGACTCAACTATGGCTACACCTTC. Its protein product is CASSVTPGLNYGYTF.

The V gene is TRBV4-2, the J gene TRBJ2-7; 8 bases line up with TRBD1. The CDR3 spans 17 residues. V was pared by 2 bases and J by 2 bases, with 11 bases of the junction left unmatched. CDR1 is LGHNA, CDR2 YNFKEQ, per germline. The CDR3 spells CASSQYLQGQDTYEQYF. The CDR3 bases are TGTGCCAGCAGCCAATACCTACAGGGACAGGACACCTACGAGCAGTACTTC.

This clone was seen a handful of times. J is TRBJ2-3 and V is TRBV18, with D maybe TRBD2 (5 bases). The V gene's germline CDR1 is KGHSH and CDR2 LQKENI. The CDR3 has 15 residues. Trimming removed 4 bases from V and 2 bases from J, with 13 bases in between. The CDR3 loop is CASSLNYGLTDTQYF. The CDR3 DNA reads TGTGCCAGCTCACTGAATTACGGACTCACAGATACGCAGTATTTT.

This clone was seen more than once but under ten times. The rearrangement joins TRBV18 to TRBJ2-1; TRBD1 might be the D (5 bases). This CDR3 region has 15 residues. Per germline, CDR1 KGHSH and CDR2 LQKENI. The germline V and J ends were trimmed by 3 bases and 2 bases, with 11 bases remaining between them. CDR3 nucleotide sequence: TGTGCCAGCTCACCTCTCCAGGGCCCCTACAATGAGCAGTTCTTC. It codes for CASSPLQGPYNEQFF.

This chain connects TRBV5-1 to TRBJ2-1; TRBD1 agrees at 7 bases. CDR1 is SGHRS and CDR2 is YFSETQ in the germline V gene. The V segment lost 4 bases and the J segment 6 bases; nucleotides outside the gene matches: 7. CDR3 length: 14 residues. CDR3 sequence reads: CASSARQGFNEQFF. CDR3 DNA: TGCGCCAGCAGCGCCCGACAGGGTTTCAATGAGCAGTTCTTC.

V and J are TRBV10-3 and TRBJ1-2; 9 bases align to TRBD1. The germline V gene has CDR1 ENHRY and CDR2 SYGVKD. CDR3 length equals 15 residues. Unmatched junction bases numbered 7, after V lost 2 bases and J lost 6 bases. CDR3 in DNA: TGTGCCATCAGTGAGAGGACAGGGGAAGAGAATGGCTACACCTTC. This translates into CAISERTGEENGYTF.

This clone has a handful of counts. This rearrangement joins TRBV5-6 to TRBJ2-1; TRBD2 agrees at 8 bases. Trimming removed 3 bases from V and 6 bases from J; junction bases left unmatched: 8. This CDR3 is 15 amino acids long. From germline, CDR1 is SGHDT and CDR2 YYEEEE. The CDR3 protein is CASSWGGGGFNEQFF. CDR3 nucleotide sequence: TGTGCCAGCAGCTGGGGAGGCGGGGGGTTCAATGAGCAGTTCTTC.

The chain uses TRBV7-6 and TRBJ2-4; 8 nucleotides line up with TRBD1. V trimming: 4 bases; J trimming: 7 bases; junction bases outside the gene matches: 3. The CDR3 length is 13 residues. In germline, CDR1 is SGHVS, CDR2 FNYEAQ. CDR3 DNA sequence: TGTGCCAGCAGCTCCGGACAGGGTAACATTCAGTACTTC. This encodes CASSSGQGNIQYF. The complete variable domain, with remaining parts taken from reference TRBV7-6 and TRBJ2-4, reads GAGVSQSPRYKVTKRGQDVALRCDPISGHVSLYWYRQALGQGPEFLTYFNYEAQQDKSGLPNDRFSAERPEGSISTLTIQRTEQRDSAMYRCASSSGQGNIQYFGAGTRLSVL.

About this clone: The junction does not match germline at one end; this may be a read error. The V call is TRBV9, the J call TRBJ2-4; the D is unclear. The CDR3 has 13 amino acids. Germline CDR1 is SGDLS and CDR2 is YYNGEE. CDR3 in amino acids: CASSVSGQNTQYF. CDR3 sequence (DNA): TGTGCCAGCAGCGTGTCAGGCCAAAACACTCAGTACTTC.

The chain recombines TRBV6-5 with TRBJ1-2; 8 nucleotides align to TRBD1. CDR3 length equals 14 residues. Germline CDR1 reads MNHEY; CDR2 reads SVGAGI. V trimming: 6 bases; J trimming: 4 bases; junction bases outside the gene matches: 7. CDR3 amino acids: CASSHPDRGYGYTF. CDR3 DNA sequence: TGTGCCAGCAGCCACCCCGACAGGGGCTATGGCTACACCTTC.

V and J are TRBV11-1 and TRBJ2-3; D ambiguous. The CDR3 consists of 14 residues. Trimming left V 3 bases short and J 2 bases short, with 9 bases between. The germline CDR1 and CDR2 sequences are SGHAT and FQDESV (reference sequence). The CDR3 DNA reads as TGTGCCAGCAGCTTCGAACAAGTCACAGATACGCAGTATTTT. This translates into CASSFEQVTDTQYF.

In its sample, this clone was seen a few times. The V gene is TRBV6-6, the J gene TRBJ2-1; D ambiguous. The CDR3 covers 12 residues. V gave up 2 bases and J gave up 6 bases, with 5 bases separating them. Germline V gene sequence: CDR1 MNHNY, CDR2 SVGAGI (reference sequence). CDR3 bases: TGTGCCAGCAGTTACGGCCCCAATGAGCAGTTCTTC. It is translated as CASSYGPNEQFF.

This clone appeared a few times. The CDR3 sequence: CASSQELAGGAETQYF. In DNA form, the CDR3 reads TGCGCCAGCAGCCAAGAACTAGCGGGAGGGGCAGAGACCCAGTACTTC. This sequence joins TRBV4-3 and TRBJ2-5; TRBD2 agrees at 13 bases. Germline V gives CDR1 LGHNA, CDR2 YSLEER. The CDR3 extends over 16 amino acids. The junction had 2 bases not matched to a gene; V was cut back by 0 bases and J by 4 bases.

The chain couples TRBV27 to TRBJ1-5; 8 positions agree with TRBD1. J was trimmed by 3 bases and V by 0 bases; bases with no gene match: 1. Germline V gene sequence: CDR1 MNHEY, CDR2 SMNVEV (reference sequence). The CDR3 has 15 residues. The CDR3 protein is CASSLSQGANQPQHF. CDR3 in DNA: TGTGCCAGCAGTTTATCGCAGGGGGCCAATCAGCCCCAGCATTTT.

The CDR3 DNA reads TGTGCCAGCAGTACTCTAGCGGGAGAGGAATCCGAGCAGTACTTC. Its translation: CASSTLAGEESEQYF. The chain has TRBV6-6 and TRBJ2-5, with 10 positions matching TRBD2. The end of the DNA aligns better with TRBJ2-7, so the J call may be wrong. Germline CDR1 reads MNHNY; CDR2 reads SVGAGI (reference sequence). The CDR3 has 15 amino acids.

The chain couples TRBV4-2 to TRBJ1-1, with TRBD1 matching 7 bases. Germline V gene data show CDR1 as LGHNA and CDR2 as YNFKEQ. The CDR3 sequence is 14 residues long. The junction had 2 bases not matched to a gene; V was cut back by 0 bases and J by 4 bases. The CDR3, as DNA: TGTGCCAGCAGCCAAGATACAGGGGTCACTGAAGCTTTCTTT. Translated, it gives CASSQDTGVTEAFF.

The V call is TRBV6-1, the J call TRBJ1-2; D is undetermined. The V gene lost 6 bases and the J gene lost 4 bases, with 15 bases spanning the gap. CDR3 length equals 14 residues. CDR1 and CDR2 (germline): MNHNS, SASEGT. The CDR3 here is CASRAKEFGYGYTF. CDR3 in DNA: TGTGCCAGCAGAGCTAAGGAGTTCGGCTATGGCTACACCTTC.

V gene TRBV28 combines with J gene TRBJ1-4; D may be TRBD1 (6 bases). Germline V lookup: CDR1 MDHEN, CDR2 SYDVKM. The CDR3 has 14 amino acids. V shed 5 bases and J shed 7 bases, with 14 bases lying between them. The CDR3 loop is CASSLPTGTEKLFF. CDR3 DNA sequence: TGTGCCAGCAGTCTACCAACAGGGACTGAAAAACTGTTTTTT.